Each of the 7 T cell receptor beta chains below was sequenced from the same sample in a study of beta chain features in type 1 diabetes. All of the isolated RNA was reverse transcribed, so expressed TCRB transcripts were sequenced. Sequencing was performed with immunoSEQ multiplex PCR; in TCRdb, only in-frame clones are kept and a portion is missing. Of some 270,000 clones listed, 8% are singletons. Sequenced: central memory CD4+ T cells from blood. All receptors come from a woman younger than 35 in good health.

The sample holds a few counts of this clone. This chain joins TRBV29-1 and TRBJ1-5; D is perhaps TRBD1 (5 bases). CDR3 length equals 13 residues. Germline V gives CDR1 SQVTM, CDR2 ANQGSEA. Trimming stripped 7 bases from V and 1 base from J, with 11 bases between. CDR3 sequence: CSASDRSNQPQHF. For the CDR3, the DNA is TGCAGCGCATCCGACAGAAGCAATCAGCCCCAGCATTTT.

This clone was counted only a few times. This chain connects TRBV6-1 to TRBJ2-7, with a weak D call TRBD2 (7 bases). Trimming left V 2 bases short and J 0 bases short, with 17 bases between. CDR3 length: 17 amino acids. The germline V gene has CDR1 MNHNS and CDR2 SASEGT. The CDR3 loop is CASSERRAGADSYEQYV. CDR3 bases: TGTGCCAGCAGTGAAAGGAGGGCGGGGGCTGACTCCTACGAGCAGTACGTC.

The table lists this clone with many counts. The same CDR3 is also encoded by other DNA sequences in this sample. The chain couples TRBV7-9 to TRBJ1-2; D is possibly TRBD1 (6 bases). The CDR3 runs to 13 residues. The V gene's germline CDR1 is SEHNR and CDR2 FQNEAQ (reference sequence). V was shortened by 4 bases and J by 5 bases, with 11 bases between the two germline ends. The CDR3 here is CASSSRDTYGYTF. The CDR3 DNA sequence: TGTGCCAGCAGCTCCCGGGACACTTATGGCTACACCTTC.

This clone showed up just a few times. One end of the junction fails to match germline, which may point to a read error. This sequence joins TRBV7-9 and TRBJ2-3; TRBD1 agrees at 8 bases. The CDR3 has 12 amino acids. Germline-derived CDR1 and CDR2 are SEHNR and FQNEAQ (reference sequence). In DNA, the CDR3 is TGTGCCAGCAGCTCCGACGGGGACAGGCCTACTTTT. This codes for CASSSDGDRPTF.

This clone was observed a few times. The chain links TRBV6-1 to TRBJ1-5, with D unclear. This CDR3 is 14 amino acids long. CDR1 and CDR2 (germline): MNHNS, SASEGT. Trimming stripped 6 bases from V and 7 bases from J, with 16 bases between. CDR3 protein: CASSAGMDKQPQHF. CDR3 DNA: TGTGCCAGCAGCGCAGGTATGGATAAACAGCCCCAGCATTTT.

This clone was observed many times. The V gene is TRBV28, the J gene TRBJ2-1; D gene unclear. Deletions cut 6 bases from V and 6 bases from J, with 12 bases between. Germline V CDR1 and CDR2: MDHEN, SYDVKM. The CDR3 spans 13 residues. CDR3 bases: TGTGCCAGCAGGAGCCATCCCCCCAATGAGCAGTTCTTC. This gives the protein CASRSHPPNEQFF.

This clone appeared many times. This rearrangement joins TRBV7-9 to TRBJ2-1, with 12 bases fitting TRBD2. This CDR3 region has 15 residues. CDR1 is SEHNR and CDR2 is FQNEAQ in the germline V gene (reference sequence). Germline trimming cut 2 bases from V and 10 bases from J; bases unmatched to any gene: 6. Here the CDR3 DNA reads TGTGCCAGCAGCTTAAAGACTAGCGGGAGTATGGAGCAGTTCTTC. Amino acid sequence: CASSLKTSGSMEQFF.